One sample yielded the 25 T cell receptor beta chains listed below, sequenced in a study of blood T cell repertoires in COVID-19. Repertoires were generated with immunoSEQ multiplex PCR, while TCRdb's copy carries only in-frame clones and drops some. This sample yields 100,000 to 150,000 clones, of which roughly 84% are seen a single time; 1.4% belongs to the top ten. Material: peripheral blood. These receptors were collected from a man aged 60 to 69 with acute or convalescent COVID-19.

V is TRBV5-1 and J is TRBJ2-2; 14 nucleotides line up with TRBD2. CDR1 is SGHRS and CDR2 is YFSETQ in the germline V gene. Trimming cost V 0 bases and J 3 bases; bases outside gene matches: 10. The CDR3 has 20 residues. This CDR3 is CASSLVGTSGRSLDTGELFF. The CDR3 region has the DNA TGCGCCAGCAGCTTGGTCGGGACTAGCGGGAGATCCCTTGACACCGGGGAGCTGTTTTTT.

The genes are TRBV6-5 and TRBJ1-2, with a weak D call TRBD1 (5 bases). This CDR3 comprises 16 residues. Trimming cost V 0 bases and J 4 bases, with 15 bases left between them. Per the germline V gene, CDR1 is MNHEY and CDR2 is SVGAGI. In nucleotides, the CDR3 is TGTGCCAGCAGTTACTCGCGCACCAGGGCGGTCTATGGCTACACCTTC. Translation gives CASSYSRTRAVYGYTF.

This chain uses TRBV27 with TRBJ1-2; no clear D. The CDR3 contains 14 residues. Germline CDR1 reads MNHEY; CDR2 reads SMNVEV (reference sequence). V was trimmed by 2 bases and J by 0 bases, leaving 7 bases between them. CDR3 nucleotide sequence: TGTGCCAGCAGTTTAAACGGAGCTAACTATGGCTACACCTTC. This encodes CASSLNGANYGYTF.

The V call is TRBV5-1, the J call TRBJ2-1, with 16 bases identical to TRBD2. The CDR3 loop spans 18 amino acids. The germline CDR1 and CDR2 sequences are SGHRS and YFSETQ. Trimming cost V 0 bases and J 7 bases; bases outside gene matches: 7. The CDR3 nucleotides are TGCGCCAGCAGCTTGGAGGGGACTAGCGGGAGGGATCGGAATGAGCAGTTCTTC. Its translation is CASSLEGTSGRDRNEQFF.

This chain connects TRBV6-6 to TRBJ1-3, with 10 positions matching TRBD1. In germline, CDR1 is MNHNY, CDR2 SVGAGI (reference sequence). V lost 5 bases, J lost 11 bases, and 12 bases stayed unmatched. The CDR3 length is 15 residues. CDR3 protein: CASSAGDRGGGAIYF. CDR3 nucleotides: TGTGCCAGCAGTGCCGGGGACAGGGGAGGGGGGGCCATATATTTT.

This CDR3 reads CASSEQVNTGELFF. CDR3 sequence (DNA): TGTGCCAGCAGTGAACAGGTGAACACCGGGGAGCTGTTTTTT. V and J are TRBV6-1 and TRBJ2-2, with D unclear. CDR1 is MNHNS and CDR2 is SASEGT in the germline V gene. V was trimmed by 2 bases and J by 1 base, leaving 5 bases between them. The length of the CDR3 is 14 residues.

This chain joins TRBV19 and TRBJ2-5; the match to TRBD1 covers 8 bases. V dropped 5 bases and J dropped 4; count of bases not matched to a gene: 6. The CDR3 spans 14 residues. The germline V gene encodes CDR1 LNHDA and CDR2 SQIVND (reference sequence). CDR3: CASSPGQGGETQYF. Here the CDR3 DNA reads TGTGCCAGTAGTCCCGGACAGGGAGGAGAGACCCAGTACTTC.

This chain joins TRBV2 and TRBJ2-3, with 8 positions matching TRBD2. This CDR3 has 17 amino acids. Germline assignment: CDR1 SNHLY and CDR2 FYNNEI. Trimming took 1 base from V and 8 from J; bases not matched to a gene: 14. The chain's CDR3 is CASSEGVSGRAGGTQYF. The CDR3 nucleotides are TGTGCCAGCAGTGAAGGGGTGTCCGGGAGGGCCGGGGGTACGCAGTATTTT. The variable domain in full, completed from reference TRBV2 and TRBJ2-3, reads EPEVTQTPSHQVTQMGQEVILRCVPISNHLYFYWYRQILGQKVEFLVSFYNNEISEKSEIFDDQFSVERPDGSNFTLKIRSTKLEDSAMYFCASSEGVSGRAGGTQYFGPGTRLTVL.

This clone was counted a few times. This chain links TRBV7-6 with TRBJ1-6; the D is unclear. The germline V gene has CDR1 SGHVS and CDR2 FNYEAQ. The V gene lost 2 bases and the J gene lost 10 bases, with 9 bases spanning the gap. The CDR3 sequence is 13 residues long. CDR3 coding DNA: TGTGCCAGCAGCTTAAACTCACCGTCACCCCTCCACTTT. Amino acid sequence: CASSLNSPSPLHF.

The CDR3 loop reads CSVEVTGGSYEQYF. Written as DNA, the CDR3 is TGCAGCGTTGAAGTTACAGGTGGGTCCTACGAGCAGTACTTC. The chain uses TRBV29-1 and TRBJ2-7, with D possibly TRBD1 on 5 matching bases. V was pared by 1 base and J by 1 base, with 11 bases between. CDR1 and CDR2 (germline): SQVTM, ANQGSEA. The CDR3 has 14 amino acids.

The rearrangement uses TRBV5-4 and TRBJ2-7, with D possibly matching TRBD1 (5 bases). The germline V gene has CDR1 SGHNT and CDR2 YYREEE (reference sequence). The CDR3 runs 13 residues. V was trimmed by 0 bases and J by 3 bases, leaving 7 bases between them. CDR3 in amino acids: CASSLVQGYEQYF. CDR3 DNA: TGTGCCAGCAGCTTGGTCCAGGGCTACGAGCAGTACTTC. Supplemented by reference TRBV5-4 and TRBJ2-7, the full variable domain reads ETGVTQSPTHLIKTRGQQVTLRCSSQSGHNTVSWYQQALGQGPQFIFQYYREEENGRGNFPPRFSGLQFPNYSSELNVNALELDDSALYLCASSLVQGYEQYFGPGTRLTVT.

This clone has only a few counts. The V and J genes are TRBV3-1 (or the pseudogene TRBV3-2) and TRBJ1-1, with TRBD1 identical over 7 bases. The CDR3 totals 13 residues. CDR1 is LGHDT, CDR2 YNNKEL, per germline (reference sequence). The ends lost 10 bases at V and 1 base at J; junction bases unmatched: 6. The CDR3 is CATTRTGNTEAFF. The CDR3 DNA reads TGTGCCACCACCAGGACAGGGAACACTGAAGCTTTCTTT.

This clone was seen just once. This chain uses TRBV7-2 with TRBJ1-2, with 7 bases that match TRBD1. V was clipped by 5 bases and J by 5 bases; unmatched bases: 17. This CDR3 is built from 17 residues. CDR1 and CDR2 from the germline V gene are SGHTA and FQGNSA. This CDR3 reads CASSPILGGRGDYGYTF. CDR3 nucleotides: TGTGCCAGCAGCCCGATTTTAGGGGGCAGGGGGGATTATGGCTACACCTTC.

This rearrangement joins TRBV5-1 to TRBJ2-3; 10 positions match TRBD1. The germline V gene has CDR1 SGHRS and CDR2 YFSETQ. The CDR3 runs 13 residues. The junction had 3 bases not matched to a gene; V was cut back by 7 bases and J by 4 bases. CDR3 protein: CASGTGDPDTQYF. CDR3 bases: TGCGCCAGCGGGACAGGGGACCCAGATACGCAGTATTTT.

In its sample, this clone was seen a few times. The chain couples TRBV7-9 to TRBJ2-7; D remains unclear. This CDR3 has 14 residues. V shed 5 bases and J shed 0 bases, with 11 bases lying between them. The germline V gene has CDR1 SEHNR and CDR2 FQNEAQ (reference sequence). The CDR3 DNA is TGTGCCAGCAGCGTTCAGTCCAGCTCCTACGAGCAGTACTTC. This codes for CASSVQSSSYEQYF.

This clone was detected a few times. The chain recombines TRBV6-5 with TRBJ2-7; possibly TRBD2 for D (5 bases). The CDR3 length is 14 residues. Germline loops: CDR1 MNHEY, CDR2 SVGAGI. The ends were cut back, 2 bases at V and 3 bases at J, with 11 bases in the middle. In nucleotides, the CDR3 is TGTGCCAGCAGTTACGAGGGTCTCCTCTACGAGCAGTACTTC. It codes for CASSYEGLLYEQYF.

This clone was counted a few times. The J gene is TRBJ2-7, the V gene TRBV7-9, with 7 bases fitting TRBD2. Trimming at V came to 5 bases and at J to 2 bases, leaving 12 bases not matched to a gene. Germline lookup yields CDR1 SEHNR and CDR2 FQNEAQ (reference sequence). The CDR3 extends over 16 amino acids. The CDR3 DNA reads TGTGCCAGCAGCGACAACCCGGCTAGCGGAACCTACGAGCAGTACTTC. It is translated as CASSDNPASGTYEQYF.

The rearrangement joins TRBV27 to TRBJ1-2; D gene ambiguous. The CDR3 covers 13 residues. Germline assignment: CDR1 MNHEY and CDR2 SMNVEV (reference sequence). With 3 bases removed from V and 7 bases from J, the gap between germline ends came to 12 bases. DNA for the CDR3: TGTGCCAGCAGTTTCGAAAAGAGAACTGGCTACACCTTC. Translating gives CASSFEKRTGYTF.

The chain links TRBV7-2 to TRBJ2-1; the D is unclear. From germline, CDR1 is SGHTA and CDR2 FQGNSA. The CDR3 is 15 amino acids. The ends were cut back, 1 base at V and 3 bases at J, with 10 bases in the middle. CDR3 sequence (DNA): TGTGCCAGCAGCTTAGTGTCTACCAACTACAATGAGCAGTTCTTC. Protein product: CASSLVSTNYNEQFF.

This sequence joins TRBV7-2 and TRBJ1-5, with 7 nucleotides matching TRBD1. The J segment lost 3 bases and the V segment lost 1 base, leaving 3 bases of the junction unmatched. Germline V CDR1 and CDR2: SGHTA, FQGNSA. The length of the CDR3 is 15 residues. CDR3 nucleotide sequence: TGTGCCAGCAGCTTAGGCGACAGGGACAATCAGCCCCAGCATTTT. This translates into CASSLGDRDNQPQHF.

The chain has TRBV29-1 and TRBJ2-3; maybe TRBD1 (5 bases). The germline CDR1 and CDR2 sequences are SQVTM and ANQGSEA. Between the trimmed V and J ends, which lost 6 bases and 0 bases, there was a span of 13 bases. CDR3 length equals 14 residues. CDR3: CSVGLYGSTDTQYF. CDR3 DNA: TGCAGCGTGGGGCTTTATGGGAGCACAGATACGCAGTATTTT.

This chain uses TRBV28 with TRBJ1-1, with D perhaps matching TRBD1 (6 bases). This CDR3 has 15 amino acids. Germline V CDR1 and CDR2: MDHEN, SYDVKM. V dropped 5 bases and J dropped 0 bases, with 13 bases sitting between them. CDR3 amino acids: CASSLSGQVNTEAFF. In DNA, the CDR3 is TGTGCCAGCAGTCTCTCGGGACAAGTGAACACTGAAGCTTTCTTT.

The CDR3 reads CASSMTGTGADTQYF. The CDR3 DNA sequence: TGTGCCAGTAGTATGACAGGGACAGGAGCGGATACGCAGTATTTT. The chain combines TRBV19 with TRBJ2-3, with 8 bases lining up with TRBD1. The V gene's germline CDR1 is LNHDA and CDR2 SQIVND (reference sequence). Trimming at V came to 3 bases and at J to 6 bases, leaving 8 bases not matched to a gene. This CDR3 spans 15 amino acids.

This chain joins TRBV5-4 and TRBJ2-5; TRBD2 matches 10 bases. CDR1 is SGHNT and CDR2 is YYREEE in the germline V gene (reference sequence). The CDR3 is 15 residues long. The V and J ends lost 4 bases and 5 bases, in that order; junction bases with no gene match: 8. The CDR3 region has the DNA TGTGCCAGCAGCCGCAGCGGGGGGGTTGGGGAGACCCAGTACTTC. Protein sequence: CASSRSGGVGETQYF.

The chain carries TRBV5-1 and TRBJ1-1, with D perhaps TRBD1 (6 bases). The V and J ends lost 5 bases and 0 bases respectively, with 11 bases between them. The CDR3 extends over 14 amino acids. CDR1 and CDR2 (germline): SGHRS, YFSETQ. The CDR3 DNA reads TGCGCCAGCAGATCACAGGGACTGAACACTGAAGCTTTCTTT. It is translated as CASRSQGLNTEAFF.